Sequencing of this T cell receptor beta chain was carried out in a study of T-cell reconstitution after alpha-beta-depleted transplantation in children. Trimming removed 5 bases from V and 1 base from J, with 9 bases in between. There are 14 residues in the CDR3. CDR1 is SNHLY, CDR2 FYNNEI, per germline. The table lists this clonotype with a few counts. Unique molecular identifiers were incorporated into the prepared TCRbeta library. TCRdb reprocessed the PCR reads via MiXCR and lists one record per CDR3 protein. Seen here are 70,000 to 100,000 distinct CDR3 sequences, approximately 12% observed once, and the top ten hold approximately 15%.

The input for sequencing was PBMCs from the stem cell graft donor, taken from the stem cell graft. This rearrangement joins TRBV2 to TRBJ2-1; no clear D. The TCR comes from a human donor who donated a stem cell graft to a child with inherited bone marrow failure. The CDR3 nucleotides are TGTGCCAGCAGTCTACGTTCATCCTACAATGAGCAGTTCTTC. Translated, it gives CASSLRSSYNEQFF.